Listed below are T cell receptor beta chains from one sample, sequenced in a study of T cell changes during pregnancy in multiple sclerosis. The repertoire was sequenced with immunoSEQ multiplex PCR; TCRdb's copy has only in-frame clones and lacks some. This table holds some 120,000 clones, more than 85% found once. The material sequenced was peripheral blood, taken in the third trimester of pregnancy. The receptors derive from a female donor with multiple sclerosis, enrolled in a pregnancy study. The CDR3 runs from the conserved cysteine through the conserved F or W. Each record gives: D gene, J gene, clone size, V gene, CDR3 DNA, CDR3 protein. A D gene is named only where the DNA matches it firmly. For some rows the clone size is stated as once, few or many, or as a class when expanded; others skip it.

d_gene: .
j_gene: TRBJ1-4
abundance: few
v_gene: TRBV2
CDR3nt: TGTGCCAGCAGAGATACAGGAGGGAATGAAAAACTGTTTTTT
CDR3aa: CASRDTGGNEKLFF

d_gene: TRBD2
j_gene: TRBJ2-1
abundance: .
v_gene: TRBV2
CDR3nt: TGTGCCAGCAGTGAGGGACTAGCGGTCGATGAGCAGTTCTTC
CDR3aa: CASSEGLAVDEQFF

d_gene: .
j_gene: TRBJ1-1
abundance: .
v_gene: TRBV6-4
CDR3nt: TGTGCCAGCAGGATGGCCGGGACACCCATGAACACTGAAGCTTTCTTT
CDR3aa: CASRMAGTPMNTEAFF

d_gene: .
j_gene: TRBJ1-2
abundance: .
v_gene: TRBV28
CDR3nt: TGTGCCAGCAGTTCCCTCTTAATGTATGGCTACACCTTC
CDR3aa: CASSSLLMYGYTF

d_gene: TRBD2
j_gene: TRBJ2-7
abundance: .
v_gene: TRBV13
CDR3nt: TGTGCCAGCAGCATAGCGGGGACGGGGGGCGGGCAGTACTTC
CDR3aa: CASSIAGTGGGQYF

d_gene: .
j_gene: TRBJ2-1
abundance: .
v_gene: TRBV27
CDR3nt: TGTGCCAGCAGTTTATATATAGAGGAGGTCGACAATGAGCAGTTCTTC
CDR3aa: CASSLYIEEVDNEQFF

d_gene: TRBD2
j_gene: TRBJ2-5
abundance: .
v_gene: TRBV7-9
CDR3nt: TGTGCCAGCAGCGCGATGGGACTAGGGCAAGAGACCCAGTACTTC
CDR3aa: CASSAMGLGQETQYF

d_gene: TRBD1
j_gene: TRBJ2-7
abundance: once
v_gene: TRBV7-9
CDR3nt: TGTGCCAGCAGCTACCTACCTGGACAGGGCATAACCGAGCAGTACTTC
CDR3aa: CASSYLPGQGITEQYF

d_gene: TRBD1
j_gene: TRBJ2-7
abundance: .
v_gene: TRBV18
CDR3nt: TGTGCCAGCTCCGAACAGGGGGCCCAGATCTCCTACGAGCAGTACTTC
CDR3aa: CASSEQGAQISYEQYF

d_gene: .
j_gene: TRBJ1-1
abundance: .
v_gene: TRBV5-5
CDR3nt: TGTGCCAGCAGCTTCCAGGGGAACACTGAAGCTTTCTTT
CDR3aa: CASSFQGNTEAFF

d_gene: .
j_gene: TRBJ2-6
abundance: .
v_gene: TRBV15
CDR3nt: TGTGCCACCAGCAGAGGTATCTCTGGGGCCAACGTCCTGACTTTC
CDR3aa: CATSRGISGANVLTF

d_gene: .
j_gene: TRBJ1-5
abundance: once
v_gene: TRBV5-6
CDR3nt: TGTGCCAGCAGCTTGGGGGGGCTCGTCAATCAGCCCCAGCATTTT
CDR3aa: CASSLGGLVNQPQHF

d_gene: .
j_gene: TRBJ2-1
abundance: .
v_gene: TRBV10-3
CDR3nt: TGTGCCATCAAGGAACTCCCGGGAGATGAGCAGTTCTTC
CDR3aa: CAIKELPGDEQFF

d_gene: .
j_gene: TRBJ2-7
abundance: .
v_gene: TRBV5-1
CDR3nt: TGCGCCAGCAGCTTGGAGGGAGCCGAGCAGTACTTC
CDR3aa: CASSLEGAEQYF

d_gene: .
j_gene: TRBJ2-6
abundance: .
v_gene: TRBV7-9
CDR3nt: TGTGCCAGCAGCTTAGTAATCAGCTCTGGGGCCAACGTCCTGACTTTC
CDR3aa: CASSLVISSGANVLTF

d_gene: .
j_gene: TRBJ1-2
abundance: .
v_gene: TRBV6-1
CDR3nt: TGTGCCAGCAAGGCGACAGGCACAAACTCCTATGGCTACACCTTC
CDR3aa: CASKATGTNSYGYTF

d_gene: TRBD1
j_gene: TRBJ1-5
abundance: .
v_gene: TRBV6-6
CDR3nt: TGTGCCAGCAGCTCTGACAGGGGACAGCCCCAGCATTTT
CDR3aa: CASSSDRGQPQHF

d_gene: TRBD1
j_gene: TRBJ1-4
abundance: .
v_gene: TRBV9
CDR3nt: TGTGCCAGCAGCTCCCGGGACAGGGTCTATAATGAAAAACTGTTTTTT
CDR3aa: CASSSRDRVYNEKLFF

d_gene: .
j_gene: TRBJ2-7
abundance: .
v_gene: TRBV7-7
CDR3nt: TGTGCCAGCAGCCCCGGACAATCCTACGAGCAGTACTTC
CDR3aa: CASSPGQSYEQYF

d_gene: .
j_gene: TRBJ2-7
abundance: .
v_gene: TRBV18
CDR3nt: TGTGCCAGCTCACCCCAGGGGTACGACGAGCAGTACTTC
CDR3aa: CASSPQGYDEQYF

d_gene: .
j_gene: TRBJ1-6
abundance: .
v_gene: TRBV9
CDR3nt: TGTGCCAGCAGCTCCCAGGGAAGCGGGGAGGATTCACCCCTCCACTTT
CDR3aa: CASSSQGSGEDSPLHF

d_gene: .
j_gene: TRBJ2-2
abundance: .
v_gene: TRBV19
CDR3nt: TGTGCCAGTACCGACAGGCAATTCACCGGGGAGCTGTTTTTT
CDR3aa: CASTDRQFTGELFF

d_gene: .
j_gene: TRBJ1-6
abundance: .
v_gene: TRBV6-6
CDR3nt: TGTGCCAGCAGTTACGGGCCAAATTCACCCCTCCACTTT
CDR3aa: CASSYGPNSPLHF

d_gene: TRBD2
j_gene: TRBJ2-2
abundance: .
v_gene: TRBV19
CDR3nt: TGTGCCAGTACGGCGCGCGGGAGTACTGGCGGGGAGCTGTTTTTT
CDR3aa: CASTARGSTGGELFF

d_gene: TRBD2
j_gene: TRBJ2-5
abundance: .
v_gene: TRBV7-3
CDR3nt: TGTGCCAGCAGCCCCAGACTAGCGGGAAGAGAGACCCAGTACTTC
CDR3aa: CASSPRLAGRETQYF

d_gene: .
j_gene: TRBJ1-2
abundance: .
v_gene: TRBV10-2
CDR3nt: TGCGCCAGCAGTGCTTGGGGCCAGGGCTACACCTTC
CDR3aa: CASSAWGQGYTF

d_gene: .
j_gene: TRBJ1-4
abundance: .
v_gene: TRBV28
CDR3nt: TGTGCCAGCAGTTTATACGGGAAGCTTAATGAAAAACTGTTTTTT
CDR3aa: CASSLYGKLNEKLFF

d_gene: TRBD1
j_gene: TRBJ2-4
abundance: .
v_gene: TRBV9
CDR3nt: TGTGCCAGCAGCGTAGGGGCAGGGGGCCTTCCATGCTTC
CDR3aa: CASSVGAGGLPCF

d_gene: TRBD1
j_gene: TRBJ1-1
abundance: .
v_gene: TRBV19
CDR3nt: TGTGCCAGTAGTATTTATGGGACAGACACTGAAGCTTTCTTT
CDR3aa: CASSIYGTDTEAFF

d_gene: TRBD1
j_gene: TRBJ2-6
abundance: .
v_gene: TRBV5-6
CDR3nt: TGTGCCAGCAGCTTGGTAGGGGTTGCAGGGGGTGGGGCCAACGTCCTGACTTTC
CDR3aa: CASSLVGVAGGGANVLTF

d_gene: TRBD1
j_gene: TRBJ1-5
abundance: .
v_gene: TRBV19
CDR3nt: TGTGCCAGTAGTATAAGGAGGGGGCGCAGCAATCAGCCCCAGCATTTT
CDR3aa: CASSIRRGRSNQPQHF

d_gene: TRBD1
j_gene: TRBJ1-1
abundance: .
v_gene: TRBV15
CDR3nt: TGTGCCACCAGCAACGGACAGGTTGACACTGAAGCTTTCTTT
CDR3aa: CATSNGQVDTEAFF

d_gene: TRBD1
j_gene: TRBJ2-2
abundance: .
v_gene: TRBV7-6
CDR3nt: TGTGCCAGCAGACAGGGGGTTGACACCGGGGAGCTGTTTTTT
CDR3aa: CASRQGVDTGELFF

d_gene: .
j_gene: TRBJ1-6
abundance: .
v_gene: TRBV7-2
CDR3nt: TGTGCCAGCAGCTTAGCGAAGGGAGGTCATATAGTTTCACCCCTCCACTTT
CDR3aa: CASSLAKGGHIVSPLHF

d_gene: .
j_gene: TRBJ2-7
abundance: .
v_gene: TRBV6-5
CDR3nt: TGTGCCAGCAGTTACTCGGTTATGAGTATTCCCTACGAGCAGTACTTC
CDR3aa: CASSYSVMSIPYEQYF

d_gene: TRBD1
j_gene: TRBJ2-3
abundance: .
v_gene: TRBV7-2
CDR3nt: TGTGCCAGCAGCAAACCGGGACAGGGGATCACAGATACGCAGTATTTT
CDR3aa: CASSKPGQGITDTQYF

d_gene: .
j_gene: TRBJ2-7
abundance: .
v_gene: TRBV28
CDR3nt: TGTGCCAGCAGTTTATTGGGGCCAACCTACGAGCAGTACTTC
CDR3aa: CASSLLGPTYEQYF

d_gene: TRBD1
j_gene: TRBJ1-2
abundance: .
v_gene: TRBV15
CDR3nt: TGTGCCACCAGCAGAGAGGGACAGGGAGCGTCTGGCTACACCTTC
CDR3aa: CATSREGQGASGYTF

d_gene: .
j_gene: TRBJ2-5
abundance: .
v_gene: TRBV9
CDR3nt: TGTGCCAGCAGCGTCCAGCAGGAGGAGGGGGAGACCCAGTACTTC
CDR3aa: CASSVQQEEGETQYF

d_gene: .
j_gene: TRBJ1-2
abundance: .
v_gene: TRBV4-1
CDR3nt: TGCGCCAGCAGCCAAGTCCAGGGAAAGGACTATGGCTACACCTTC
CDR3aa: CASSQVQGKDYGYTF